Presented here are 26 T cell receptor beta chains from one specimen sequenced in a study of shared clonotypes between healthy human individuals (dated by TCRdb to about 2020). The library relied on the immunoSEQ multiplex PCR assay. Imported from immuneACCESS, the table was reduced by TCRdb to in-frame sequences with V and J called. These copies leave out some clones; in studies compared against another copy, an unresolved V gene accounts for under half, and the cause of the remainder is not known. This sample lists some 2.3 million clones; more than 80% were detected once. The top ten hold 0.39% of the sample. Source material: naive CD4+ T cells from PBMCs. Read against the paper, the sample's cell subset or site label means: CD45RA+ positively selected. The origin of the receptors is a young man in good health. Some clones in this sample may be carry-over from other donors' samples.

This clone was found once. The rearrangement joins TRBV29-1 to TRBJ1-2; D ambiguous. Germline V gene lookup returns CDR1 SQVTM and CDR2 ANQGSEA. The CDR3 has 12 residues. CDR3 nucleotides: TGCACCACCTCCCCAAGAGACTATGGCTACACCTTC. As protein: CTTSPRDYGYTF.

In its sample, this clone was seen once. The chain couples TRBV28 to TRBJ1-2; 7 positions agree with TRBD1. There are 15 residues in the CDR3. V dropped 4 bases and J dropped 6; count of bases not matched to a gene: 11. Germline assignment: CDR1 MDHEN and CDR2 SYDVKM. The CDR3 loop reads CASSYRDSRLDGYTF. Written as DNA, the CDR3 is TGTGCCAGCAGTTACCGGGACAGCCGTCTTGATGGCTACACCTTC.

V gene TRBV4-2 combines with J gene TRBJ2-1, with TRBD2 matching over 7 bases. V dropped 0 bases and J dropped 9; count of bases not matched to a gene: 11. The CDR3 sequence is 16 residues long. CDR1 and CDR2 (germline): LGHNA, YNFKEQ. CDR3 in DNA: TGTGCCAGCAGCCAAGATCAACTAGCGTTCGGGGGTGAGCAGTTCTTC. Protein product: CASSQDQLAFGGEQFF.

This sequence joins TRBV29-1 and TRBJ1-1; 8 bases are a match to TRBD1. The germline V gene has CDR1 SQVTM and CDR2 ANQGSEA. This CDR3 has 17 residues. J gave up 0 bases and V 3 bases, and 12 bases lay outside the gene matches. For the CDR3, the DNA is TGCAGCGTTGATGGGGCCACCCAGGGGGCTCTGAACACTGAAGCTTTCTTT. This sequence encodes CSVDGATQGALNTEAFF.

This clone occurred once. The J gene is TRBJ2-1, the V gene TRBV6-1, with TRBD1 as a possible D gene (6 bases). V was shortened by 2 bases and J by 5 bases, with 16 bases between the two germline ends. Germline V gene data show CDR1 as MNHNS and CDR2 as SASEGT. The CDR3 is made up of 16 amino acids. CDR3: CASSEFDRRINNEQFF. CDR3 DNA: TGTGCCAGCAGTGAATTCGACAGGCGGATTAACAATGAGCAGTTCTTC.

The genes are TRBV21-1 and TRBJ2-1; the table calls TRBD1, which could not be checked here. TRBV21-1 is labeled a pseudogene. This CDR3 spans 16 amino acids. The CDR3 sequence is CASSKTGQGLLYEQFF. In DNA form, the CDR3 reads TGTGCCAGCAGCAAAACGGGACAGGGACTATTATATGAGCAGTTCTTC.

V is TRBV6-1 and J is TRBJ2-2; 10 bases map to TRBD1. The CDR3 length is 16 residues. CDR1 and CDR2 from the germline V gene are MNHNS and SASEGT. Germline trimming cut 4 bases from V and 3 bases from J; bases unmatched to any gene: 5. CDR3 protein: CASSARTGGDTGELFF. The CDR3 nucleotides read TGTGCCAGCAGTGCCCGGACAGGGGGGGACACCGGGGAGCTGTTTTTT.

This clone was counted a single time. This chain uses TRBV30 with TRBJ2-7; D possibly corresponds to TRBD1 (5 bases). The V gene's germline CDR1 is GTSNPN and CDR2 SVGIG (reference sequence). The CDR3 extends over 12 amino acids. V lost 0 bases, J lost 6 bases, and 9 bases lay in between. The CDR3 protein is CAWSVTQGEQYF. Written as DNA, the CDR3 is TGTGCCTGGAGTGTAACCCAGGGCGAGCAGTACTTC.

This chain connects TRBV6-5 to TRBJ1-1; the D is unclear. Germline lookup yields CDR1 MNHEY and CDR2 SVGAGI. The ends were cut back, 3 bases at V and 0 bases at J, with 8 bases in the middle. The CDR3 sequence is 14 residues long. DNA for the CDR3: TGTGCCAGCAGTTATGGAAATCTGAACACTGAAGCTTTCTTT. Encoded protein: CASSYGNLNTEAFF.

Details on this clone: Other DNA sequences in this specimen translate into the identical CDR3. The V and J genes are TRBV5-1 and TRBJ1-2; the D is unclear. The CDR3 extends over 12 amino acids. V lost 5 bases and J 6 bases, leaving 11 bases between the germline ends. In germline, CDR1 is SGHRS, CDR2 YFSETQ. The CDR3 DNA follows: TGCGCCAGCAGTTTGCCCGGGGATGGCTACACCTTC. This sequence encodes CASSLPGDGYTF.

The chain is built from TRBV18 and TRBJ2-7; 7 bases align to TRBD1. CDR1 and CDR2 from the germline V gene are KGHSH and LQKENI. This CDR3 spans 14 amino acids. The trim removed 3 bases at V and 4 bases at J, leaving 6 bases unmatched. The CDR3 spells CASSPSGQIYEQYF. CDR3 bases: TGTGCCAGCTCACCGTCGGGACAGATTTACGAGCAGTACTTC.

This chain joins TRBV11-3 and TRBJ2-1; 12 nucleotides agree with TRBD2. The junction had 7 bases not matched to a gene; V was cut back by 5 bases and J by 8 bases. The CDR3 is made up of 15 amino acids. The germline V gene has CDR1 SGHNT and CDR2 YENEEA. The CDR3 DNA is TGTGCCAGCAGCCCTGGGACTAGCGGGCGGGATGAGCAGTTCTTC. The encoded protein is CASSPGTSGRDEQFF.

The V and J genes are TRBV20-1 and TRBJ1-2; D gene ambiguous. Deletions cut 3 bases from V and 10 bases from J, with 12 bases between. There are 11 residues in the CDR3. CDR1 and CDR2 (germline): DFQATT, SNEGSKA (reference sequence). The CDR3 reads CSASPVTDYTF. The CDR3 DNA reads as TGCAGTGCTAGCCCTGTGACTGACTACACCTTC.

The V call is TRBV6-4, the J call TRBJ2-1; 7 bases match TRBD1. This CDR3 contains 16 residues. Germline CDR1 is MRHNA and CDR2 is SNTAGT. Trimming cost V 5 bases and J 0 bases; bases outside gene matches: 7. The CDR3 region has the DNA TGTGCCAGCAGTAACAGGGGACCCAGCTCCTACAATGAGCAGTTCTTC. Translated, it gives CASSNRGPSSYNEQFF.

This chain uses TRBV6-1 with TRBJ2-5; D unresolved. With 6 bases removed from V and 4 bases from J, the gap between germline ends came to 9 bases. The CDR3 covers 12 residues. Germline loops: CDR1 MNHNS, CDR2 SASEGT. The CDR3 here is CASSPIRETQYF. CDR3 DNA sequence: TGTGCCAGCAGCCCCATAAGAGAGACCCAGTACTTC.

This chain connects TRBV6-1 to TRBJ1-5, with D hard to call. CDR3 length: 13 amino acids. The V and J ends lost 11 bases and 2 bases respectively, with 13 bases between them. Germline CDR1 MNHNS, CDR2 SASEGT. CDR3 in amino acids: CAGRSHGNQPQHF. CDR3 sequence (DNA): TGTGCCGGGCGGTCCCATGGCAATCAGCCCCAGCATTTT.

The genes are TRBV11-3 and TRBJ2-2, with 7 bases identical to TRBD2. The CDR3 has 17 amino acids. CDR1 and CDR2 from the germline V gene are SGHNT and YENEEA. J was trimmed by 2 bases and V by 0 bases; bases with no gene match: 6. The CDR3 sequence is CASSLEKTSRNTGELFF. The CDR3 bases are TGTGCCAGCAGCTTAGAAAAGACTAGCCGTAACACCGGGGAGCTGTTTTTT.

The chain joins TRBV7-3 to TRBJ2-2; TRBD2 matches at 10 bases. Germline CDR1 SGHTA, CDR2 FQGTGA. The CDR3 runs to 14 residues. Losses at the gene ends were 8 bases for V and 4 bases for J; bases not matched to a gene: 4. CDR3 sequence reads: CASRGLAVTGELFF. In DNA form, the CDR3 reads TGTGCCAGCCGTGGACTAGCGGTCACCGGGGAGCTGTTTTTT. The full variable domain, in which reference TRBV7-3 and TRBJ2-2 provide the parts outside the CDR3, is GAGVSQTPSNKVTEKGKYVELRCDPISGHTALYWYRQSLGQGPEFLIYFQGTGAADDSGLPNDRFFAVRPEGSVSTLKIQRTERGDSAVYLCASRGLAVTGELFFGEGSRLTVL.

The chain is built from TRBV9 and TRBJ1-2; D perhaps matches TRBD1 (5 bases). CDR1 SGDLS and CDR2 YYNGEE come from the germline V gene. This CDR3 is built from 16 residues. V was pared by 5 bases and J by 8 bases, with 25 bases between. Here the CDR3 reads CASSLTGQPPIWGYTF. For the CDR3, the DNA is TGTGCCAGCAGTCTCACGGGGCAACCTCCTATCTGGGGCTACACCTTC.

CDR3 nucleotide sequence: TGTGCCAGCAGCTCGAAGGTCTTCGGGTCCTACAATGAGCAGTTCTTC. Residues: CASSSKVFGSYNEQFF. The chain joins TRBV7-2 to TRBJ2-1; D is undetermined. Trimming took 4 bases from V and 1 from J, leaving 14 bases between them. The CDR3 extends over 16 amino acids. In germline, CDR1 is SGHTA, CDR2 FQGNSA.

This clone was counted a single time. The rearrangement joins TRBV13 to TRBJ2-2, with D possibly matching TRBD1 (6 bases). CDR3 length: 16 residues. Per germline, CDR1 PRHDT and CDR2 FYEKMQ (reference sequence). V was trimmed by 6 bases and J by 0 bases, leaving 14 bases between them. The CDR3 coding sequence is TGTGCCAGCAGGACCAGGGGCAGCACGAACACCGGGGAGCTGTTTTTT. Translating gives CASRTRGSTNTGELFF. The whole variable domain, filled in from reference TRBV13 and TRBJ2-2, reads AAGVIQSPRHLIKEKRETATLKCYPIPRHDTVYWYQQGPGQDPQFLISFYEKMQSDKGSIPDRFSAQQFSDYHSELNMSSLELGDSALYFCASRTRGSTNTGELFFGEGSRLTVL.

The CDR3 sequence: CASSLISDRTYEQYF. The CDR3 DNA reads TGCGCCAGCAGCCTGATATCAGACAGAACCTACGAGCAGTACTTC. This chain links TRBV5-1 with TRBJ2-7; D perhaps matches TRBD1 (5 bases). Germline V CDR1 and CDR2: SGHRS, YFSETQ. The germline V and J ends were trimmed by 4 bases and 2 bases, with 16 bases remaining between them. The CDR3 sequence is 15 residues long.

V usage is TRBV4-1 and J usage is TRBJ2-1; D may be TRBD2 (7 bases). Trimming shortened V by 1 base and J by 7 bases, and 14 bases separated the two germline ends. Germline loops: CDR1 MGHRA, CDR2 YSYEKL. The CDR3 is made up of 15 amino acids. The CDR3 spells CASSQGLGGANEQFF. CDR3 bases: TGCGCCAGCAGCCAAGGACTGGGGGGGGCGAATGAGCAGTTCTTC.

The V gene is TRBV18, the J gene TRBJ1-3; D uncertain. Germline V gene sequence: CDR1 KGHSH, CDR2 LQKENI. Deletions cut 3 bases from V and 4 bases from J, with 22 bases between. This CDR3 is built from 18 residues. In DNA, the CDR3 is TGTGCCAGCTCACCGTCCCTACAGCTTTCCGCTCTCGGAAACACCATATATTTT. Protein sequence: CASSPSLQLSALGNTIYF.

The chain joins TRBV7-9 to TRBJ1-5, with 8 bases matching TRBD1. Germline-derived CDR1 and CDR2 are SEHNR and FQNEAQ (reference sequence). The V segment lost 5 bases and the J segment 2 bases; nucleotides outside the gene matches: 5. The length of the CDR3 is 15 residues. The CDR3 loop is CASSKDRGGNQPQHF. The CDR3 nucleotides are TGTGCCAGCAGCAAAGACAGGGGAGGCAATCAGCCCCAGCATTTT.

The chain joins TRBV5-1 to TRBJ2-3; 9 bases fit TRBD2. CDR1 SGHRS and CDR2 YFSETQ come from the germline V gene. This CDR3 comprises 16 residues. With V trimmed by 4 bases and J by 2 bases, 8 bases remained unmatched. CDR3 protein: CASSPGLASTTDTQYF. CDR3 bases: TGCGCCAGCAGCCCGGGACTAGCTTCCACCACAGATACGCAGTATTTT.